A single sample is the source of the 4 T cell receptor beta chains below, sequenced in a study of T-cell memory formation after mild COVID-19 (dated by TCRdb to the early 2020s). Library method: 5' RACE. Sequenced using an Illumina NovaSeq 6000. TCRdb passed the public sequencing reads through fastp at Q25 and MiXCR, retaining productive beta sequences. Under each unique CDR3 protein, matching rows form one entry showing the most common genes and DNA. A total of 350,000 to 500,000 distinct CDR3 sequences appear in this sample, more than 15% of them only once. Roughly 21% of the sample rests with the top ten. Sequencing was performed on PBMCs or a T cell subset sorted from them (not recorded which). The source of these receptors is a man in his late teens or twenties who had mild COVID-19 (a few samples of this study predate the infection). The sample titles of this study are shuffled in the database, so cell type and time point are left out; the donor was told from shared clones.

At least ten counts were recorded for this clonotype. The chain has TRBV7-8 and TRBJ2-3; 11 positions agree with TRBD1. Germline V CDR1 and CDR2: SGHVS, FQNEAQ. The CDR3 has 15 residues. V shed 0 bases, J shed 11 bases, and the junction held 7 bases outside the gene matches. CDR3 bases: TGTGCCAGCAGCTTAGCGCTGGGACAGGGGGTTATGCAGTATTTT. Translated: CASSLALGQGVMQYF.

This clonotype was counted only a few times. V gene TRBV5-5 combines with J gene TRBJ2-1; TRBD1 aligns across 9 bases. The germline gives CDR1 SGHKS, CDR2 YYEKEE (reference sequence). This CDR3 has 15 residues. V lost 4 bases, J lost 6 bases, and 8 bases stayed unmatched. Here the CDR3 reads CASSPGTGSVNEQFF. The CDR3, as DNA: TGTGCCAGCAGCCCCGGGACAGGGTCCGTCAATGAGCAGTTCTTC.

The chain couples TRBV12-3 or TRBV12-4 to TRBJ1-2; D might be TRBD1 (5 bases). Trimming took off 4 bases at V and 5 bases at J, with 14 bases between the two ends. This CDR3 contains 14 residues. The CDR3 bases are TGTGCCAGCAGTTCCTCAGACAGAGTTTATGGCTACACCTTC. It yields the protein CASSSSDRVYGYTF.

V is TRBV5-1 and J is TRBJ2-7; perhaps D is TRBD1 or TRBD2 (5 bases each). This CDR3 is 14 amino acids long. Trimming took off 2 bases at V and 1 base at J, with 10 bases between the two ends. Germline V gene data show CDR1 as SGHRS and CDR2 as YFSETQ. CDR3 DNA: TGCGCCAGCAGCTTTCCGGGGCCTTCCTACGAGCAGTACTTC. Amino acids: CASSFPGPSYEQYF.